This T cell receptor beta chain was recovered during a study of blood T cells in healthy people across ages. On this clonotype: What it binds is not known.

General study results and limits: Among long-lived donors, naive CD4+ cells were more numerous and diversity higher than in aged donors.

Then a second PCR, running about 6 to 12 cycles, was carried out with a sample-barcoded 5' primer and a J-beta primer mix. TCRdb called the 5' RACE reads again in MiXCR, with one record for every CDR3 protein. The sample consists of some 1.5 million distinct CDR3 sequences, approximately 30% of them appearing once. The ends were cut back, 6 bases at V and 0 bases at J, with 8 bases in the middle. Germline CDR1 and CDR2: ENHRY and SYGVKD. There are 14 residues in the CDR3. The chain links TRBV10-3 to TRBJ2-2; D gene unclear. Sequenced input: blood. This clonotype was obtained from a young woman in good health. The CDR3, as DNA: TGTGCCATCAGGGAGCCCTCGAACACCGGGGAGCTGTTTTTT. It translates to CAIREPSNTGELFF.